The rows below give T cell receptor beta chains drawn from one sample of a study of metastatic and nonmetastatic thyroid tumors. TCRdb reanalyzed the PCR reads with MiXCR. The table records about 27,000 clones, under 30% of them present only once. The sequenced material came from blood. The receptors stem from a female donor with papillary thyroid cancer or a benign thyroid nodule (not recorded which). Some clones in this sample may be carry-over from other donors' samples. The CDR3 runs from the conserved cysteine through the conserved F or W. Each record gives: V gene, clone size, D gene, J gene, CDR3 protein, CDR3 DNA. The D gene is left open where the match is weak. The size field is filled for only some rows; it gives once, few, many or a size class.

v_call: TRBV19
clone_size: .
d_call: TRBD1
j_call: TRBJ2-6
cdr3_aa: CASSLGTGGIGANVLTF
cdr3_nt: TGTGCCAGTAGTCTAGGGACAGGGGGTATTGGGGCCAACGTCCTGACTTTC

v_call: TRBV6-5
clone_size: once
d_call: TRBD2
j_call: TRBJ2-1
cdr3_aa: CASSPLPIWLAGGSYNGQFF
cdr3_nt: TGTGCCAGCAGTCCGTTGCCTATCTGGCTAGCGGGAGGCTCCTACAATGGGCAGTTCTTC

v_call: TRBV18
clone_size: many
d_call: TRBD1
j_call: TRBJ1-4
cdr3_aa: CASSQGQGSEKLFF
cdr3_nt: TGTGCCAGCTCACAGGGACAGGGCAGTGAAAAACTGTTTTTT

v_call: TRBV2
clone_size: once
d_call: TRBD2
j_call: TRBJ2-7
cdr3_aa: CASSEGVAGDYEQYF
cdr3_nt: TGTGCCAGCAGTGAAGGGGTAGCGGGAGACTACGAGCAGTACTTC

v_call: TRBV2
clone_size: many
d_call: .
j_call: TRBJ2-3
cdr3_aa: CASSEQGDTQYF
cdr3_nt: TGTGCCAGCAGTGAACAAGGGGATACGCAGTATTTT

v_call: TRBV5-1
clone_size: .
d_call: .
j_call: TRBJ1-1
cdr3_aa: CASSPTGF
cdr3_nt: TGCGCCAGCAGTCCGACAGGCTTT

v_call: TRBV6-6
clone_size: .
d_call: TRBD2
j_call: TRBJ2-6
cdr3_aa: CASSYSGLAGAGANVLTF
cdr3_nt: TGTGCCAGCAGTTACTCTGGTCTAGCGGGGGCTGGGGCCAACGTCCTGACTTTC

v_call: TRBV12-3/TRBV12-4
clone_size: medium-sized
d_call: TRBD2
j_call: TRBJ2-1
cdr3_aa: CASRYGLAAYNEQFF
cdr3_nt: TGTGCCAGCAGATACGGACTAGCGGCCTACAATGAGCAGTTCTTC

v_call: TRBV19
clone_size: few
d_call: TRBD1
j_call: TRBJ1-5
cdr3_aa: CASSMEDRGAQPRHF
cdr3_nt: TGTGCCAGTAGTATGGAGGACAGGGGAGCGCAGCCCAGGCATTTT

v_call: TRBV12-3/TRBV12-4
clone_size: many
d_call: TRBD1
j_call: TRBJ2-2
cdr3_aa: CASSLATGVGTGELFF
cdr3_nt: TGTGCCAGCAGTTTAGCGACAGGGGTGGGCACCGGGGAGCTGTTTTTT

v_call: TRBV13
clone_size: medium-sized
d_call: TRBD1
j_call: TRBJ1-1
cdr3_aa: CASSRDRWNTEAFF
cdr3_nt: TGTGCCAGCAGCAGGGACAGGTGGAACACTGAAGCTTTCTTT

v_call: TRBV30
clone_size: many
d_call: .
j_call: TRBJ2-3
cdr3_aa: CAWEKGDTATQYF
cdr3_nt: TGTGCCTGGGAGAAAGGGGACACAGCTACGCAGTATTTT

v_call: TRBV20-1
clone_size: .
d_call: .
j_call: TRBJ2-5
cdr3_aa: CSSLGRAIGIQTQYF
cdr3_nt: TGCAGTTCACTGGGGCGGGCTATCGGGATCCAGACCCAGTACTTC

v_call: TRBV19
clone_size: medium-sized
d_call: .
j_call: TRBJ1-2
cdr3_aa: CASSLRFYGYTF
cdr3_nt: TGTGCCAGTAGTCTCCGTTTTTATGGCTACACCTTC

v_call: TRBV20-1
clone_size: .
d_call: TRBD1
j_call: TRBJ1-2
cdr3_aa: CSAREPGQGSDTF
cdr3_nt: TGCAGTGCTAGGGAACCGGGACAGGGCTCCGACACCTTC

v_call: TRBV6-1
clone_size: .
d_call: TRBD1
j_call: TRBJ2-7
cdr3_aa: CASSPTGAYEQYF
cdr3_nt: TGTGCCAGCAGTCCTACAGGGGCCTACGAGCAGTACTTC

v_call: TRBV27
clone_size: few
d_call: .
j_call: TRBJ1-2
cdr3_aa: CASSPGGAGYGYTF
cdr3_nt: TGTGCCAGCAGCCCCGGGGGGGCCGGCTATGGCTACACCTTC

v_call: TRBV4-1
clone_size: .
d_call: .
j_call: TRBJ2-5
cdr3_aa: CASSQIWETQYF
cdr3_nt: TGCGCCAGTAGCCAAATATGGGAGACCCAGTACTTC

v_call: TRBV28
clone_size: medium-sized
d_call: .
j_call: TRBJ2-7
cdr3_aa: CASGAYEQYF
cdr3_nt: TGTGCCAGCGGAGCCTACGAGCAGTACTTC

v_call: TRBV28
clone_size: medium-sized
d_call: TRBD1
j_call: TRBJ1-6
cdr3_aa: CASSPTGGWSPLHF
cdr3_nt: TGTGCCAGCAGTCCGACAGGGGGCTGGTCACCCCTCCACTTT

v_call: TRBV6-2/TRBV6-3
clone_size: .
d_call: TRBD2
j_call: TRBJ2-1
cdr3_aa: CASRPLASGYNEQFF
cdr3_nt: TGTGCCAGCAGACCCCTGGCTAGCGGTTACAATGAGCAGTTCTTC

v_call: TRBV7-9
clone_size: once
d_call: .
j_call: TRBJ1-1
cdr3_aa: CASSPQGGGDEAFF
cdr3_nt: TGTGCCAGCAGCCCACAGGGAGGTGGGGATGAAGCTTTCTTT

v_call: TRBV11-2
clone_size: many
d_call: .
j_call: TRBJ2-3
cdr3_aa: CASNQFGGMTDTQYF
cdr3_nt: TGTGCCAGCAACCAATTTGGGGGGATGACAGATACGCAGTATTTT

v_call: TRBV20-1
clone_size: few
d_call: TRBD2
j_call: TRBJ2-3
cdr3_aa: CSVAGGSHEGLTQYF
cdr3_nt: TGCAGTGTGGCGGGGGGCTCCCACGAGGGGTTAACGCAGTATTTT

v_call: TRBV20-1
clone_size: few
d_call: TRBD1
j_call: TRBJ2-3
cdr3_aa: CSAFDRGLTDTQYF
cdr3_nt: TGCAGTGCTTTCGACAGGGGGCTAACAGATACGCAGTATTTT

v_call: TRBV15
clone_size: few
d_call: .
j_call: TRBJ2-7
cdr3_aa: CATSSSTARGSYEQYF
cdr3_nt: TGTGCCACCAGCAGCAGTACAGCGAGGGGCTCCTACGAGCAGTACTTC

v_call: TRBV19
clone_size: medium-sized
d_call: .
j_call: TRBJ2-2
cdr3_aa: CASSIGAVANTGELFF
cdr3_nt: TGTGCCAGTAGTATAGGCGCTGTCGCGAACACCGGGGAGCTGTTTTTT

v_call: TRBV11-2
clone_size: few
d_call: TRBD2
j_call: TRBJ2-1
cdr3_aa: CASSFPGSGIFYEQFF
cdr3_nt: TGTGCCAGCAGCTTTCCTGGTAGCGGGATATTCTATGAGCAGTTCTTC

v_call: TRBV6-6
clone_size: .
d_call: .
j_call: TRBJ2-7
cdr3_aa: CASSYSGSYEQYF
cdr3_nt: TGTGCCAGCAGTTACTCTGGCTCCTACGAGCAGTACTTC

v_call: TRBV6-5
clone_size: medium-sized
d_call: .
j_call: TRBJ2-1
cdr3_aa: CASSYGAGSYNEQFF
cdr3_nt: TGTGCCAGCAGTTACGGGGCGGGCTCCTACAATGAGCAGTTCTTC

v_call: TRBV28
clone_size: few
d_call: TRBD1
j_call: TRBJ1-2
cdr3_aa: CASSLWTGLGRGYTF
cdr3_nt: TGTGCCAGCAGTTTATGGACAGGGCTGGGGCGAGGCTACACCTTC

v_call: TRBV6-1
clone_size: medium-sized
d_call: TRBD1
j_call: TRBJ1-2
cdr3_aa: CASSSPDRGNYGYTF
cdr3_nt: TGTGCCAGCAGTTCGCCCGACAGGGGGAACTATGGCTACACCTTC

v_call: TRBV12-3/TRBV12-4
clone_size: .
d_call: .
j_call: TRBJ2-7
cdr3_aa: CASSSRDFHEQYF
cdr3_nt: TGTGCCAGCAGTTCCCGGGACTTCCACGAGCAGTACTTC

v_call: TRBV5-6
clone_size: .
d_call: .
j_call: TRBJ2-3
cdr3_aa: CASSLALHNTDTQYF
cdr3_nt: TGTGCCAGCAGCTTGGCCCTACACAACACAGATACGCAGTATTTT

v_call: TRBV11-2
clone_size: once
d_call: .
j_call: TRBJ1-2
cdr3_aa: CASRENVNYGYTF
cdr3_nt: TGTGCCAGCAGAGAGAACGTAAACTATGGCTACACCTTC

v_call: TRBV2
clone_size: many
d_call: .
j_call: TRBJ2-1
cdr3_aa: CASSNSYNEQFF
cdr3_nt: TGTGCCAGCAGCAACTCCTACAATGAGCAGTTCTTC

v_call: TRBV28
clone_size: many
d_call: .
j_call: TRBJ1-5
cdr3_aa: CASTQFGYSNRPQHF
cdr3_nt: TGTGCCAGCACTCAATTTGGGTATAGCAATCGGCCCCAGCATTTT

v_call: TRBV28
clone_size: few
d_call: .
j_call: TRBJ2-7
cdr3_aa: CASDSSRYEQYF
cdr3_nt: TGTGCCAGCGACTCCTCCCGCTACGAGCAGTACTTC

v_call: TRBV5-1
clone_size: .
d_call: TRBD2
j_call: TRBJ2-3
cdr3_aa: CASSFESGSTTDTQYF
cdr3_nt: TGCGCCAGCAGCTTTGAAAGCGGGAGTACGACAGATACGCAGTATTTT

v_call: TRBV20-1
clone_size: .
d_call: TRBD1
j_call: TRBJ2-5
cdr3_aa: CSAQRSGQGIRETQYF
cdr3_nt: TGCAGTGCTCAACGTTCGGGACAGGGAATTAGGGAGACCCAGTACTTC

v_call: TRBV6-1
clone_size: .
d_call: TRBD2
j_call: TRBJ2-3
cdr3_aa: CASSELAGGPDTQYF
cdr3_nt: TGTGCCAGCAGTGAACTAGCGGGAGGGCCAGATACGCAGTATTTT

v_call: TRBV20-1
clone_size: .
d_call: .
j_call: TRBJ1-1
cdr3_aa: CSAREDGNTEAFF
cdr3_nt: TGCAGTGCTAGAGAAGACGGGAACACTGAAGCTTTCTTT

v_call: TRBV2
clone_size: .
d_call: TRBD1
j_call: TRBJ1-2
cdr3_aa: CARKQGNYGYTF
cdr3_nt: TGTGCCAGAAAACAGGGGAACTATGGCTACACCTTC

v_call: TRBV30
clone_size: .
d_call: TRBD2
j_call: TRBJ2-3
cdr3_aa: CAWSPRLAEDYTQYF
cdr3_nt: TGTGCCTGGAGCCCTCGGCTAGCGGAAGACTATACGCAGTATTTT

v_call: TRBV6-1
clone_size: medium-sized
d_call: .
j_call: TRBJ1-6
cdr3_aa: CASSSGPYNSPLHF
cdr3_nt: TGTGCCAGCAGTTCAGGGCCTTATAATTCACCCCTCCACTTT

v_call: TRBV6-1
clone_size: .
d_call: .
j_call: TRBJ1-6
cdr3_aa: CASLFGGSWNSPLHF
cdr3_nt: TGTGCCAGCCTCTTTGGAGGGTCCTGGAATTCACCCCTCCACTTT

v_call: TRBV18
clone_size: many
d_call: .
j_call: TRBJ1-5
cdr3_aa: CASSPTLSNQPQHF
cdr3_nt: TGTGCCAGCTCACCTACACTCAGCAATCAGCCCCAGCATTTT

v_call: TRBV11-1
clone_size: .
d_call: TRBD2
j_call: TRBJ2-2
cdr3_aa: CASSSWGLAGTGELFF
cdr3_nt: TGTGCCAGCAGCTCATGGGGACTAGCGGGCACCGGGGAGCTGTTTTTT

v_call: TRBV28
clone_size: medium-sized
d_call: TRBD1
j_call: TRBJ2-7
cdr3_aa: CASSSAGTGLYEQYF
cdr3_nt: TGTGCCAGCAGCTCAGCGGGGACAGGGCTCTACGAGCAGTACTTC

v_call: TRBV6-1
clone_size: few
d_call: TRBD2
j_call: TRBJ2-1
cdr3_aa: CASSEGTSASSYNEQFF
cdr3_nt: TGTGCCAGCAGTGAGGGGACTAGCGCAAGCTCCTACAATGAGCAGTTCTTC

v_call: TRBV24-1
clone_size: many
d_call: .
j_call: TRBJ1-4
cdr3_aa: CATSDGGRTNEKLFF
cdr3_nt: TGTGCCACCAGTGATGGCGGGAGAACTAATGAAAAACTGTTTTTT

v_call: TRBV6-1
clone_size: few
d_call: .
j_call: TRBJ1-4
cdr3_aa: CASSESVVRNEKLFF
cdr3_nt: TGTGCCAGCAGTGAATCCGTCGTCCGTAATGAAAAACTGTTTTTT

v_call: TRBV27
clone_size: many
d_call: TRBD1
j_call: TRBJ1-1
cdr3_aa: CASSSYRTGEAFF
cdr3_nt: TGTGCCAGCAGCAGCTATCGGACAGGTGAAGCTTTCTTT

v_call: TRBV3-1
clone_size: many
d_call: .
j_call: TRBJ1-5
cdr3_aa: CASSQVVGNQPQHF
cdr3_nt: TGTGCCAGCAGCCAAGTAGTTGGCAATCAGCCCCAGCATTTT

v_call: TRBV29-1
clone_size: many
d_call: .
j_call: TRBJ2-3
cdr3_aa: CSVEGGSTDTQYF
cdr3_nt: TGCAGCGTTGAAGGTGGCAGCACAGATACGCAGTATTTT

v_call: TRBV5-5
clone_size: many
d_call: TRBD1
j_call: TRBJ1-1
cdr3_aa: CASNQNTGAEAFF
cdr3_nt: TGTGCCAGCAACCAAAACACAGGGGCTGAAGCTTTCTTT

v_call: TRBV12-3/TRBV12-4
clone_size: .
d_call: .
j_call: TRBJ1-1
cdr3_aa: CASNPLMGVEAFF
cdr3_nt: TGTGCCAGCAACCCCTTGATGGGTGTTGAAGCTTTCTTT